The 21 T cell receptor beta chains below all came from one sample that was sequenced in a study of cytomegalovirus exposure and HLA in healthy donors. The PCR had 60 Vbeta and 13 Jbeta primers. The repertoire was sequenced with immunoSEQ multiplex PCR; TCRdb's copy has only in-frame clones and lacks some. The sample contains approximately 140,000 clones, roughly 80% of which appear only once. The sequencing input was PBMCs. These receptors came from a young man in good health and CMV-seronegative.

The chain is built from TRBV15 and TRBJ1-1; D possibly corresponds to TRBD1 (5 bases). V lost 3 bases and J 1 base, leaving 12 bases between the germline ends. The CDR3 has 15 amino acids. Germline CDR1 reads LNHNV; CDR2 reads YYDKDF (reference sequence). The CDR3 DNA sequence: TGTGCCACCAGCAGTTTTAGACAGCGGAACACTGAAGCTTTCTTT. Protein sequence: CATSSFRQRNTEAFF.

This chain connects TRBV7-9 to TRBJ1-2; 7 bases agree with TRBD1. CDR3 size: 14 residues. The V and J ends lost 5 bases and 6 bases, in that order; junction bases with no gene match: 9. Germline values: CDR1 SEHNR, CDR2 FQNEAQ (reference sequence). The CDR3 DNA follows: TGTGCCAGCAGCCCCCCGGACAGGTCGGATGGCTACACCTTC. This codes for CASSPPDRSDGYTF.

This clone was recorded only once. The chain couples TRBV7-9 to TRBJ1-6; possibly TRBD1 for D (5 bases). Trimming removed 7 bases from V and 12 bases from J, with 19 bases in between. The CDR3 has 14 amino acids. Per the germline V gene, CDR1 is SEHNR and CDR2 is FQNEAQ (reference sequence). CDR3 sequence (DNA): TGTGCCAGCATCTCCGGGGGAATTGGGAGACCCCTCCACTTT. Translated, it gives CASISGGIGRPLHF. Full variable domain (missing parts from reference TRBV7-9 and TRBJ1-6): DTGVSQNPRHKITKRGQNVTFRCDPISEHNRLYWYRQTLGQGPEFLTYFQNEAQLEKSRLLSDRFSAERPKGSFSTLEIQRTEQGDSAMYLCASISGGIGRPLHFGNGTRLTVT.

This clone was seen just once. The chain recombines TRBV14 with TRBJ2-1; the match to TRBD2 covers 8 bases. The CDR3 is 18 residues long. In germline, CDR1 is SGHDN, CDR2 FVKESK. V lost 3 bases and J lost 7; bases outside the gene matches: 17. The CDR3 loop is CASSQGILAGRKSNEQFF. In nucleotides, the CDR3 is TGTGCCAGCAGCCAGGGAATTCTAGCGGGCAGGAAAAGTAATGAGCAGTTCTTC.

The CDR3 is CASSFGSAEGEETQYF. DNA for the CDR3: TGTGCCAGCAGCTTTGGTTCCGCGGAGGGTGAGGAGACCCAGTACTTC. The J gene is TRBJ2-5, the V gene TRBV5-8; TRBD2 is a possible D gene (6 bases). The CDR3 totals 16 residues. V gave up 2 bases and J gave up 5 bases, with 19 bases separating them. Germline V gives CDR1 SGHTS, CDR2 YDEGEE.

The chain has TRBV4-2 and TRBJ1-2, with 9 bases aligning to TRBD1. Germline V gene lookup returns CDR1 LGHNA and CDR2 YNFKEQ. V gave up 6 bases and J gave up 4 bases; unmatched junction bases: 6. This CDR3 comprises 14 residues. The CDR3 sequence is CASRRTGDLYGYTF. CDR3 bases: TGTGCCAGCAGGCGGACAGGGGATCTCTATGGCTACACCTTC.

V gene TRBV4-3 combines with J gene TRBJ1-3; D may be TRBD1 (5 bases). Per the germline V gene, CDR1 is LGHNA and CDR2 is YSLEER. Trimming shortened V by 4 bases and J by 0 bases, and 10 bases separated the two germline ends. This CDR3 has 15 residues. CDR3 amino acids: CASSLGGVSGNTIYF. For the CDR3, the DNA is TGCGCCAGCAGCCTCGGAGGGGTCTCTGGAAACACCATATATTTT.

J is TRBJ2-7 and V is TRBV6-6; the match to TRBD1 covers 7 bases. Germline CDR1 is MNHNY and CDR2 is SVGAGI (reference sequence). The CDR3 runs to 14 residues. Unmatched junction bases numbered 2, after V lost 0 bases and J lost 3 bases. CDR3 region: CASSYSTGIYEQYF. The CDR3 DNA is TGTGCCAGCAGTTACTCGACAGGGATCTACGAGCAGTACTTC.

The J gene is TRBJ2-7, the V gene TRBV7-9, with 7 nucleotides matching TRBD1. V lost 5 bases and J lost 2; bases outside the gene matches: 12. The CDR3 is 16 amino acids. Germline CDR1 SEHNR, CDR2 FQNEAQ (reference sequence). CDR3 coding DNA: TGTGCCAGCAGCCCTACTCGGACAGGAAAGACCTACGAGCAGTACTTC. Translated: CASSPTRTGKTYEQYF.

V usage is TRBV23-1 and J usage is TRBJ1-1; perhaps TRBD1 as D (6 bases). TRBV23-1 is known as an ORF, though its function is uncertain. The CDR3 totals 12 residues. The V gene lost 10 bases and the J gene lost 1 base, with 10 bases spanning the gap. CDR3 DNA sequence: TGCGCCACTCGGACAGAGAACACTGAAGCTTTCTTT. Residues: CATRTENTEAFF.

V is TRBV19 and J is TRBJ1-2, with TRBD1 identical over 10 bases. The length of the CDR3 is 14 residues. Germline trimming cut 6 bases from V and 4 bases from J; bases unmatched to any gene: 5. Germline CDR1 reads LNHDA; CDR2 reads SQIVND (reference sequence). The CDR3 DNA reads TGTGCCAGTAGGTTGACAGGGGGCGGCTATGGCTACACCTTC. Protein: CASRLTGGGYGYTF. The full variable domain, completed using reference TRBV19 and TRBJ1-2, is DGGITQSPKYLFRKEGQNVTLSCEQNLNHDAMYWYRQDPGQGLRLIYYSQIVNDFQKGDIAEGYSVSREKKESFPLTVTSAQKNPTAFYLCASRLTGGGYGYTFGSGTRLTVV.

This chain joins TRBV30 and TRBJ1-2, with a possible D match to TRBD1 (5 bases). CDR3 length: 14 residues. Germline V gene lookup returns CDR1 GTSNPN and CDR2 SVGIG (reference sequence). V lost 2 bases and J lost 6, with 16 bases in between. CDR3 sequence reads: CAWSPGLPGNGYTF. Written as DNA, the CDR3 is TGTGCCTGGAGTCCCGGCCTGCCAGGGAATGGCTACACCTTC.

The CDR3 nucleotides are TGTGCCTGGAGTGTAGGGAGGACTGAAGCTTTCTTT. This translates into CAWSVGRTEAFF. The rearrangement joins TRBV30 to TRBJ1-1; D unresolved. The CDR3 totals 12 residues. The germline V and J ends were trimmed by 0 bases and 5 bases, with 7 bases remaining between them. Per germline, CDR1 GTSNPN and CDR2 SVGIG (reference sequence).

The gene calls are TRBV25-1 and TRBJ1-4; the D gene is possibly TRBD1 (5 bases). The V and J ends lost 2 bases and 1 base respectively, with 14 bases between them. The germline V gene encodes CDR1 MGHDK and CDR2 SYGVNS. The CDR3 loop spans 17 amino acids. CDR3 DNA: TGTGCCAGCAGTGAAGTTTCTCAGGGTAGAACTAATGAAAAACTGTTTTTT. This translates into CASSEVSQGRTNEKLFF. The full variable domain, rest sourced from reference TRBV25-1 and TRBJ1-4, is EADIYQTPRYLVIGTGKKITLECSQTMGHDKMYWYQQDPGMELHLIHYSYGVNSTEKGDLSSESTVSRIRTEHFPLTLESARPSHTSQYLCASSEVSQGRTNEKLFFGSGTQLSVL.

The chain joins TRBV12-5 to TRBJ1-5; tentative D call: TRBD1 (6 bases). Per germline, CDR1 LGHNT and CDR2 FRNRAP. With 5 bases removed from V and 6 bases from J, the gap between germline ends came to 14 bases. The CDR3 loop spans 14 amino acids. The CDR3 region is CASGPDQGTQPQHF. The DNA for the CDR3 is TGTGCTAGTGGTCCCGATCAGGGGACTCAGCCCCAGCATTTT.

V gene TRBV13 combines with J gene TRBJ2-5; D might be TRBD2 (7 bases). Germline CDR1 and CDR2: PRHDT and FYEKMQ (reference sequence). The ends were cut back, 5 bases at V and 4 bases at J, with 14 bases in the middle. This CDR3 region has 14 residues. Here the CDR3 reads CASSPRGAGETQYF. CDR3 bases: TGTGCCAGCAGCCCCCGGGGGGCTGGAGAGACCCAGTACTTC.

The chain employs TRBV5-6 and TRBJ1-5, with D hard to call. The length of the CDR3 is 15 residues. V was pared by 0 bases and J by 0 bases, with 7 bases between. Germline V gene lookup returns CDR1 SGHDT and CDR2 YYEEEE. CDR3 region: CASSLGQYSNQPQHF. CDR3 in DNA: TGTGCCAGCAGCTTGGGACAATATAGCAATCAGCCCCAGCATTTT. The whole variable domain, remainder taken from reference TRBV5-6 and TRBJ1-5, is DAGVTQSPTHLIKTRGQQVTLRCSPKSGHDTVSWYQQALGQGPQFIFQYYEEEERQRGNFPDRFSGHQFPNYSSELNVNALLLGDSALYLCASSLGQYSNQPQHFGDGTRLSIL.

In this sample, this clone turned up once. The CDR3 region has the DNA TGTGCCAGCAGCCCCGGAGCGAAACTCTACAATGAGCAGTTCTTC. Amino acids: CASSPGAKLYNEQFF. The rearrangement links TRBV5-4 to TRBJ2-1; D is uncertain. In germline, CDR1 is SGHNT, CDR2 YYREEE (reference sequence). CDR3 length: 15 residues. The germline V and J ends were trimmed by 4 bases and 3 bases, with 14 bases remaining between them.

The V gene is TRBV7-9, the J gene TRBJ1-1; D is unclear. V was pared by 5 bases and J by 2 bases, with 18 bases between. CDR3 length equals 16 residues. The germline V gene has CDR1 SEHNR and CDR2 FQNEAQ (reference sequence). The CDR3 loop is CASSPREGDRNTEAFF. In DNA form, the CDR3 reads TGTGCCAGCAGCCCCCGGGAAGGCGATCGAAACACTGAAGCTTTCTTT.

This rearrangement joins TRBV13 to TRBJ1-1, with a weak D call TRBD1 (5 bases). With 0 bases removed from V and 4 bases from J, the gap between germline ends came to 6 bases. This CDR3 is built from 13 residues. The germline CDR1 and CDR2 sequences are PRHDT and FYEKMQ (reference sequence). CDR3 sequence: CASSLGGGTEAFF. The CDR3 bases are TGTGCCAGCAGCTTAGGCGGGGGCACTGAAGCTTTCTTT.

This chain joins TRBV18 and TRBJ1-1; D may be TRBD1 (5 bases). The germline V and J ends were trimmed by 4 bases and 1 base, with 7 bases remaining between them. The CDR3 spans 13 residues. Germline CDR1 and CDR2: KGHSH and LQKENI. The DNA for the CDR3 is TGTGCCAGCTCACGACAGAGGAACACTGAAGCTTTCTTT. Protein: CASSRQRNTEAFF.